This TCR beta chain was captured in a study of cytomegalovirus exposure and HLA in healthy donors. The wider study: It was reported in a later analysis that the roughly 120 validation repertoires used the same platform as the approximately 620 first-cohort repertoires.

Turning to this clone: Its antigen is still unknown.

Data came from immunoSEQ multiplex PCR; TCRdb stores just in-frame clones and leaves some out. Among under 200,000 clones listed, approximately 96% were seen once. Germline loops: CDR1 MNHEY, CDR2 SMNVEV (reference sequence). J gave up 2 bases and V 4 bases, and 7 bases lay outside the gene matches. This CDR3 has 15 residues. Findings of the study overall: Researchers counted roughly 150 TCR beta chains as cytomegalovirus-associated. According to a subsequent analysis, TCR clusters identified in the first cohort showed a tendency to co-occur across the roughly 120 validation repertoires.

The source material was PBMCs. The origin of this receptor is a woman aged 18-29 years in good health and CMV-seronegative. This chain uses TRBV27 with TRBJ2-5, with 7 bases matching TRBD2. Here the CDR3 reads CASSSEGAGQETQYF. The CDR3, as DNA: TGTGCCAGCAGTTCCGAAGGAGCGGGGCAAGAGACCCAGTACTTC.